This passage covers 25 T cell receptor beta chains from one sample sequenced in a study of CD4 and CD8 cells across lung adenocarcinoma regions. In TCRdb, the PCR reads were re-called with MiXCR into one record per CDR3 protein. The table includes over 9,500 distinct CDR3 sequences, approximately 50% detected once. The sample comprised CD8+ T cells from the margin of a lung tumor. All receptors derive from a female donor with lung adenocarcinoma. The CD4 and CD8 labels of this study may be unreliable.

The gene calls are TRBV24-1 and TRBJ2-5, with TRBD2 as a possible D gene (6 bases). The V end lost 11 bases, the J end lost 11 bases, and 20 bases lay between the germline ends. CDR3 length: 12 amino acids. The germline gives CDR1 KGHDR, CDR2 SFDVKD. The DNA of the CDR3 is TGTGCCATCTCAAGCGGGTCCAATGAGCAGTACTTC. Its protein is CAISSGSNEQYF.

This clonotype has just a few counts. The V and J genes are TRBV10-2 and TRBJ2-1; 16 bases are shared with TRBD2. The germline CDR1 and CDR2 sequences are WSHSY and SAAADI. The CDR3 sequence is 18 residues long. The ends lost 6 bases at V and 0 bases at J; junction bases unmatched: 5. The CDR3 sequence is CASRMGLAGGSSYNEQFF. The CDR3 region has the DNA TGCGCCAGCAGGATGGGACTAGCGGGAGGGAGCTCCTACAATGAGCAGTTCTTC.

There are many counts of this clonotype. The chain combines TRBV4-2 with TRBJ2-1, with D tentatively TRBD1 (7 bases). V dropped 0 bases and J dropped 3 bases, with 12 bases sitting between them. The germline gives CDR1 LGHNA, CDR2 YNFKEQ. The CDR3 is 16 residues long. CDR3 in DNA: TGTGCCAGCAGCCAAGACAGGGGGGAAGGCTACAATGAGCAGTTCTTC. Translating gives CASSQDRGEGYNEQFF.

By sample fraction, this clonotype is large. The chain has TRBV25-1 and TRBJ2-1, with D possibly matching TRBD1 (6 bases). This CDR3 comprises 17 residues. From germline, CDR1 is MGHDK and CDR2 SYGVNS. V dropped 5 bases and J dropped 0 bases, with 17 bases sitting between them. In DNA, the CDR3 is TGTGCCAGCAGTCCCCTCGGACAGTCCTCCTCCTACAATGAGCAGTTCTTC. Its protein is CASSPLGQSSSYNEQFF.

By frequency in the sample, this clonotype is medium-sized. The V and J genes are TRBV6-5 and TRBJ1-2; no clear D gene. The V gene lost 0 bases and the J gene lost 3 bases, with 5 bases spanning the gap. The CDR3 totals 13 residues. CDR1 and CDR2 (germline): MNHEY, SVGAGI. CDR3 in DNA: TGTGCCAGCAGTTACTCGGGAGACTATGGCTACACCTTC. It yields the protein CASSYSGDYGYTF.

The chain has TRBV3-1 and TRBJ1-6, with 9 bases identical to TRBD1. Germline-derived CDR1 and CDR2 are LGHDT and YNNKEL (reference sequence). Trimming cost V 8 bases and J 7 bases; bases outside gene matches: 3. The CDR3 has 13 residues. CDR3 in amino acids: CASGDRANSPLHF. The CDR3 nucleotides are TGTGCCAGCGGGGACAGGGCAAATTCACCCCTCCACTTT.

The V call is TRBV6-1, the J call TRBJ2-5, with no clear D. The V end was cut by 3 bases, the J end by 8 bases, with 13 bases between. This CDR3 contains 13 residues. Germline CDR1 is MNHNS and CDR2 is SASEGT. The CDR3 protein is CASSEFIRNTQYF. The CDR3, as DNA: TGTGCCAGCAGTGAGTTTATCCGGAACACCCAGTACTTC.

The rearrangement links TRBV6-1 to TRBJ2-3; D unclear. In germline, CDR1 is MNHNS, CDR2 SASEGT. This CDR3 is built from 14 residues. Deletions cut 1 base from V and 6 bases from J, with 11 bases between. CDR3 residues: CASSEEIRSDTQYF. CDR3 DNA sequence: TGTGCCAGCAGTGAAGAGATTCGCTCGGATACGCAGTATTTT.

On this clonotype: One end of the junction does not line up with germline, which may come from a read error. The rearrangement links TRBV7-2 to TRBJ2-2; D gene unclear. The CDR3 loop spans 14 amino acids. Germline V gives CDR1 SGHTA, CDR2 FQGNSA. The CDR3: CASSFESVSGELFF. CDR3 bases: TGTGCCAGCAGCTTTGAGAGTGTGTCCGGAGAGCTGTTTTTT.

This chain uses TRBV27 with TRBJ2-3; TRBD2 is a possible D gene (6 bases). The CDR3 length is 15 residues. The V end lost 5 bases, the J end lost 3 bases, and 15 bases lay between the germline ends. Germline values: CDR1 MNHEY, CDR2 SMNVEV (reference sequence). CDR3 nucleotides: TGTGCCAGCAGTCTTACGGGAGTGGGTACAGATACGCAGTATTTT. This sequence encodes CASSLTGVGTDTQYF.

This clonotype occurred a few times. V gene TRBV25-1 combines with J gene TRBJ1-5; no definite D call. The ends were cut back, 1 base at V and 3 bases at J, with 10 bases in the middle. This CDR3 has 15 residues. CDR1 and CDR2 (germline): MGHDK, SYGVNS. The CDR3 spells CASSESWDDNQPQHF. DNA of the CDR3: TGTGCCAGCAGTGAATCGTGGGATGACAATCAGCCCCAGCATTTT.

The chain uses TRBV6-1 and TRBJ2-1; weak D call: TRBD2 (6 bases). Germline CDR1 MNHNS, CDR2 SASEGT. CDR3 length: 14 residues. V was clipped by 6 bases and J by 8 bases, with 17 bases between them. CDR3 region: CASRPHTSHDEQFF. The DNA for the CDR3 is TGTGCCAGCAGGCCCCACACTAGCCACGATGAGCAGTTCTTC.

This clonotype was seen only once. This rearrangement joins TRBV6-1 to TRBJ2-5; 8 bases are a match to TRBD2. V shed 6 bases and J 11 bases; nucleotides not matched to a gene: 20. Germline V gene data show CDR1 as MNHNS and CDR2 as SASEGT. The CDR3 sequence is 16 residues long. CDR3 in DNA: TGTGCCAGCAGGGCTAGCGGGCACCGAGACCCAGATACGCAGTACTTC. Amino acid sequence: CASRASGHRDPDTQYF.

This clonotype turned up a few times. The J gene is TRBJ2-3, the V gene TRBV6-1, with D possibly being TRBD1 or TRBD2 (5 bases each). The J call is in doubt because the DNA end fits TRBJ2-7 better. This CDR3 is built from 14 residues. Germline values: CDR1 MNHNS, CDR2 SASEGT. The CDR3 here is CGGTGPGAKNTQYF. DNA of the CDR3: TGTGGCGGCACGGGACCCGGGGCCAAAAATACGCAGTACTTC.

This clonotype has only one observation. The J gene is TRBJ2-4, the V gene TRBV10-1; no definite D call. The CDR3 covers 14 residues. In germline, CDR1 is WNHNN, CDR2 SYGVQD (reference sequence). The germline V and J ends were trimmed by 4 bases and 13 bases, with 20 bases remaining between them. This CDR3 reads CASSGMRDGEIQYF. In DNA, the CDR3 is TGCGCCAGCAGTGGGATGCGTGACGGAGAGATCCAGTACTTC.

The rearrangement links TRBV6-2 or TRBV6-3 to TRBJ2-1; TRBD2 matches at 12 bases. The germline gives CDR1 MNHEY, CDR2 SVGEGT. V lost 8 bases, J lost 8 bases, and 7 bases stayed unmatched. This CDR3 has 14 amino acids. The CDR3, as DNA: TGTGCCAGCCAGACTAGCGGGAGTTTGTATGAGCAGTTCTTC. Its protein product is CASQTSGSLYEQFF.

This chain uses TRBV6-1 with TRBJ1-6, with TRBD1 identical over 12 bases. J gave up 13 bases and V 8 bases, and 15 bases lay outside the gene matches. This CDR3 has 16 amino acids. The germline CDR1 and CDR2 sequences are MNHNS and SASEGT. This CDR3 is CASLSRDRGLGQPLHF. CDR3 sequence (DNA): TGTGCCAGCCTGTCCCGGGACAGGGGGCTTGGGCAGCCCCTCCACTTT.

The rearrangement uses TRBV10-1 and TRBJ2-1; 7 nucleotides match TRBD1. The CDR3 is 15 amino acids. CDR1 and CDR2 (germline): WNHNN, SYGVQD (reference sequence). V lost 8 bases and J lost 5; bases outside the gene matches: 12. The CDR3 loop reads CASPFTQGTNNEQFF. CDR3 in DNA: TGCGCCAGCCCTTTCACACAGGGGACAAACAATGAGCAGTTCTTC.

V usage is TRBV6-5 and J usage is TRBJ1-6; D possibly corresponds to TRBD1 (6 bases). The CDR3 loop spans 15 amino acids. Per the germline V gene, CDR1 is MNHEY and CDR2 is SVGAGI. V shed 0 bases and J shed 8 bases, with 11 bases lying between them. The CDR3, as DNA: TGTGCCAGCAGTTACTCAGGACAGTCCCATTCACCCCTCCACTTT. Translation: CASSYSGQSHSPLHF.

In this sample, this clonotype turned up many times. The chain has TRBV11-2 and TRBJ2-1; maybe TRBD2 (6 bases). V lost 6 bases to trimming and J lost 2 bases, with 11 bases between them. The germline CDR1 and CDR2 sequences are SGHAT and FQNNGV. The CDR3 extends over 14 amino acids. CDR3 coding DNA: TGTGCCAGCAGGGGAAGCGGGCCCTACAATGAGCAGTTCTTC. It yields the protein CASRGSGPYNEQFF.

The chain uses TRBV6-1 and TRBJ2-1; the D gene is possibly TRBD2 (5 bases). Trimming cost V 6 bases and J 10 bases, with 16 bases left between them. The CDR3 loop spans 13 amino acids. Germline values: CDR1 MNHNS, CDR2 SASEGT. The chain's CDR3 is CASSGIMAYEQFF. DNA for the CDR3: TGTGCCAGCAGCGGGATAATGGCCTACGAGCAGTTCTTC.

This chain joins TRBV30 and TRBJ1-2; the match to TRBD1 covers 7 bases. The length of the CDR3 is 13 residues. With V trimmed by 8 bases and J by 4 bases, 10 bases remained unmatched. The germline V gene has CDR1 GTSNPN and CDR2 SVGIG (reference sequence). The CDR3 sequence: CAGSGGGSYGYTF. CDR3 in DNA: TGTGCCGGGTCGGGAGGGGGCAGCTATGGCTACACCTTC.

V usage is TRBV6-1 and J usage is TRBJ2-5; D is unresolved. Germline V gene sequence: CDR1 MNHNS, CDR2 SASEGT. V was pared by 9 bases and J by 4 bases, with 21 bases between. This CDR3 comprises 15 residues. This CDR3 is CASGVGLEARETQYF. DNA for the CDR3: TGTGCCAGTGGAGTGGGCCTAGAGGCGCGAGAGACCCAGTACTTC.

This clonotype was detected once. The chain combines TRBV6-5 with TRBJ2-1; D call uncertain. The DNA end is a closer match to TRBJ2-5, so the J assignment may be wrong. Per the germline V gene, CDR1 is MNHEY and CDR2 is SVGAGI. The CDR3 sequence is 13 residues long. CDR3 in DNA: TGTGCCAGCAGTTTTGCGTTCCAAGAGACCCAGTACTTC. Its protein product is CASSFAFQETQYF.

The V call is TRBV6-2 or TRBV6-3, the J call TRBJ2-4; possibly TRBD1 or TRBD2 for D (6 bases each). CDR1 and CDR2 (germline): MNHEY, SVGEGT. The V end lost 5 bases, the J end lost 13 bases, and 24 bases lay between the germline ends. This CDR3 contains 15 residues. The CDR3, as DNA: TGTGCCAGCAGTGGGGGGCTGTGCGCCAAAAACACGCAGTACTTC. This encodes CASSGGLCAKNTQYF.